This TCR beta chain is drawn from a study of human T cells and chemical hapten exposure. CDR3 length equals 15 residues. V was clipped by 0 bases and J by 8 bases; unmatched bases: 7. Per germline, CDR1 LGHDT and CDR2 YNNKEL (reference sequence). Each CDR3 protein is one row after TCRdb ran MiXCR on the RACE reads. The sample records 95,000 or so distinct CDR3 sequences, about an eighth being singletons. In regard to this clonotype: Its antigen remains unknown.

Time point in this sample: patch test 2, 6 weeks after DPC sensitization. Treatment reported: therapeutic diphenylcyclopropenone sensitization with weekly scalp DPC. Extraction yielded total RNA from whole blood (unfractionated). General observations from the study: Because all patients had alopecia, their immune responses might differ from healthy ones.

The rearrangement joins TRBV3-1 to TRBJ2-1; 7 bases line up with TRBD2. The TCR was taken from a woman aged 40 to 49 with alopecia areata. Some clones in this sample may be carry-over from other donors' samples. This sample comprised whole blood, obtained in connection with sensitization to the hapten diphenylcyclopropenone (DPC). The CDR3 is CASSQETSGVHEQFF. For the CDR3, the DNA is TGTGCCAGCAGCCAAGAGACGAGCGGGGTCCATGAGCAGTTCTTC.